This TCR beta chain was sequenced during a study of Graves' ophthalmopathy and Graves' hyperthyroidism. In the study overall: Peripheral blood (taken before any treatment) was collected at initial diagnosis.

Study-level results: A majority of expanded thyroid clonotypes exceeding 0.001 frequency were likewise present in blood.

The CDR3 spans 15 residues. Germline V lookup: CDR1 LGHNA, CDR2 YNFKEQ. The germline V and J ends were trimmed by 3 bases and 1 base, with 13 bases remaining between them. The TCR beta CDR3 regions underwent amplification from RNA transcripts. The first round was an RT-PCR with HTBI primers, and the second round was a multiplex PCR. MiXCR, run by TCRdb on the multiplex PCR reads, gives a single entry per CDR3 protein. The table records about 16,000 distinct CDR3 sequences, 45% to 55% of them present only once. A word on this clonotype: The antigen is not known.

Specimen: peripheral blood. The receptor was derived from a woman between 35 and 50 years old with stable Graves' hyperthyroidism. This chain links TRBV4-2 with TRBJ2-7; D is uncertain. The CDR3 sequence is CASSHIPGSSYEQYF. Written as DNA, the CDR3 is TGTGCCAGCAGCCATATACCCGGGTCGTCCTACGAGCAGTACTTC.